This TCR beta chain is drawn from a study of blood T cell repertoires in COVID-19. Turning to the study itself: COVID-19 samples from acute and convalescent phases originated in the United States, Italy and Spain. PBMCs, B-cell-depleted T cells, or T cells were the source of the cDNA or gDNA that made up the material.

The CDR3 totals 16 residues. V trimming: 2 bases; J trimming: 4 bases; junction bases outside the gene matches: 7. Germline lookup yields CDR1 SGHKS and CDR2 YYEKEE (reference sequence). Clones were read by immunoSEQ multiplex PCR, and TCRdb kept only the in-frame ones, dropping some. The sample consists of 180,000 or so clones, roughly four fifths of them appearing once. Sequenced material: peripheral blood. J is TRBJ2-2 and V is TRBV5-5; 8 nucleotides agree with TRBD1. This TCR was sampled from a man in his forties or fifties who had recovered from COVID-19. The CDR3 spells CASSLAGGAVTGELFF. In DNA, the CDR3 is TGTGCCAGCAGCTTAGCAGGGGGCGCTGTCACCGGGGAGCTGTTTTTT.